A selection of T cell receptor beta chains follows, all from one sample in a study of OX40 agonist ivuxolimab in advanced cancers. Produced via immunoSEQ multiplex PCR; TCRdb's table is partial and in-frame only. The sample shows 26,000 or so clones, around 90% of them seen only once. This sample comprised CD4+ or CD8+ T cells sorted from blood, obtained in a trial of the OX40 agonist ivuxolimab. The receptors derive from an adult with an advanced solid tumor such as melanoma, head and neck, liver or kidney cancer. Both conserved end residues are part of each CDR3. A D gene is named only where the DNA matches it firmly. Expanded clones get a size class; other rows say once, few or many, or leave the size out.

abundance: once
v_gene: TRBV7-2
d_gene: .
j_gene: TRBJ1-1
CDR3aa: CASSYGQLNTEAFF
CDR3nt: TGTGCCAGCAGCTACGGACAGTTGAACACTGAAGCTTTCTTT

abundance: few
v_gene: TRBV27
d_gene: TRBD1
j_gene: TRBJ1-5
CDR3aa: CASSLGTGGDQPQHF
CDR3nt: TGTGCCAGCAGCTTGGGGACAGGGGGCGATCAGCCCCAGCATTTT

abundance: .
v_gene: TRBV5-6
d_gene: TRBD1
j_gene: TRBJ2-7
CDR3aa: CASSPYPDRVGYEQYF
CDR3nt: TGTGCCAGCAGCCCCTATCCGGACAGGGTAGGCTACGAGCAGTACTTC

abundance: once
v_gene: TRBV18
d_gene: .
j_gene: TRBJ1-1
CDR3aa: CASSPPTNTEAFF
CDR3nt: TGTGCCAGCTCACCACCAACCAACACTGAAGCTTTCTTT

abundance: .
v_gene: TRBV5-6
d_gene: .
j_gene: TRBJ2-7
CDR3aa: CASSPPGIYEQYF
CDR3nt: TGTGCCAGCAGCCCTCCGGGGATCTACGAGCAGTACTTC

abundance: .
v_gene: TRBV28
d_gene: TRBD2
j_gene: TRBJ2-7
CDR3aa: CASSLRVGGSQYEQYF
CDR3nt: TGTGCCAGCAGTTTAAGGGTGGGCGGGAGTCAATACGAGCAGTACTTC

abundance: .
v_gene: TRBV2
d_gene: .
j_gene: TRBJ2-7
CDR3aa: CASSERASGTYEQYF
CDR3nt: TGTGCCAGCAGTGAACGAGCTTCAGGGACCTACGAGCAGTACTTC

abundance: once
v_gene: TRBV6-1
d_gene: TRBD1
j_gene: TRBJ2-7
CDR3aa: CASSGQGILYEQYF
CDR3nt: TGTGCCAGCAGTGGACAGGGTATCCTCTACGAGCAGTACTTC

abundance: .
v_gene: TRBV11-2
d_gene: .
j_gene: TRBJ2-2
CDR3aa: CASSLGPYTGELFF
CDR3nt: TGTGCCAGCAGCTTAGGTCCCTACACCGGGGAGCTGTTTTTT

abundance: .
v_gene: TRBV27
d_gene: .
j_gene: TRBJ2-7
CDR3aa: CASSFLLHYEQYF
CDR3nt: TGTGCCAGCAGTTTCCTCTTACACTACGAGCAGTACTTC

abundance: .
v_gene: TRBV7-9
d_gene: TRBD2
j_gene: TRBJ2-1
CDR3aa: CASSLVVAGGEQFF
CDR3nt: TGTGCCAGCAGCTTAGTGGTCGCGGGGGGAGAGCAGTTCTTC

abundance: .
v_gene: TRBV28
d_gene: .
j_gene: TRBJ1-5
CDR3aa: CASSFSGREWPQHF
CDR3nt: TGTGCCAGCAGTTTCTCGGGGAGGGAATGGCCCCAGCATTTT

abundance: .
v_gene: TRBV1
d_gene: .
j_gene: TRBJ1-1
CDR3aa: CTSSQGAFF
CDR3nt: TGCACCAGCAGCCAGGGCGCTTTCTTT

abundance: .
v_gene: TRBV30
d_gene: TRBD1
j_gene: TRBJ2-7
CDR3aa: CAVTDWDRDYEQYF
CDR3nt: TGTGCCGTGACGGACTGGGACAGGGACTACGAGCAGTACTTC

abundance: .
v_gene: TRBV29-1
d_gene: .
j_gene: TRBJ2-7
CDR3aa: CSVDPFMPGEQYF
CDR3nt: TGCAGCGTTGATCCGTTTATGCCTGGCGAGCAGTACTTC

abundance: .
v_gene: TRBV11-2
d_gene: .
j_gene: TRBJ2-1
CDR3aa: CASSFGDEQFF
CDR3nt: TGTGCCAGCAGCTTTGGGGATGAGCAGTTCTTC

abundance: .
v_gene: TRBV4-1
d_gene: .
j_gene: TRBJ1-5
CDR3aa: CASSQVGSNQPQHF
CDR3nt: TGCGCCAGCAGCCAAGTGGGCAGTAATCAGCCCCAGCATTTT

abundance: .
v_gene: TRBV14
d_gene: TRBD2
j_gene: TRBJ2-7
CDR3aa: CASSPQLAGDVSYEQYF
CDR3nt: TGTGCCAGCAGCCCACAGTTAGCGGGAGACGTCTCCTACGAGCAGTACTTC

abundance: .
v_gene: TRBV5-6
d_gene: .
j_gene: TRBJ2-2
CDR3aa: CASSFSRNGNTGELFF
CDR3nt: TGTGCCAGCAGCTTCTCTAGGAATGGAAACACCGGGGAGCTGTTTTTT

abundance: .
v_gene: TRBV6-5
d_gene: .
j_gene: TRBJ1-1
CDR3aa: CASTPDSLNTEAFF
CDR3nt: TGTGCCAGCACGCCGGACAGCTTGAACACTGAAGCTTTCTTT

abundance: .
v_gene: TRBV5-6
d_gene: .
j_gene: TRBJ2-4
CDR3aa: CASSLGLAKNIQYF
CDR3nt: TGTGCCAGCAGCTTAGGCCTAGCCAAAAACATTCAGTACTTC

abundance: once
v_gene: TRBV9
d_gene: .
j_gene: TRBJ2-2
CDR3aa: CASSVELPRGTGELFF
CDR3nt: TGTGCCAGCAGCGTAGAGCTCCCGAGGGGGACCGGGGAGCTGTTTTTT

abundance: .
v_gene: TRBV2
d_gene: .
j_gene: TRBJ2-3
CDR3aa: CASSEALGQSSTDTQYF
CDR3nt: TGTGCCAGCAGTGAAGCGCTAGGACAGTCTAGCACAGATACGCAGTATTTT

abundance: .
v_gene: TRBV28
d_gene: .
j_gene: TRBJ1-5
CDR3aa: CASSLRAGNQPQHF
CDR3nt: TGTGCCAGCAGCCTCAGGGCCGGCAATCAGCCCCAGCATTTT

abundance: .
v_gene: TRBV6-4
d_gene: .
j_gene: TRBJ2-1
CDR3aa: CASSENPLALNEQFF
CDR3nt: TGTGCCAGCAGTGAGAACCCCTTAGCTCTTAATGAGCAGTTCTTC